Described below is a single T cell receptor (beta chain) sequence and its context. Data came from immunoSEQ multiplex PCR; TCRdb stores just in-frame clones and leaves some out. The table has hundreds of thousands of clones, roughly 88% seen once. Trimming removed 9 bases from V and 0 bases from J, with 20 bases in between. Germline V lookup: CDR1 MNHEY, CDR2 SMNVEV (reference sequence). The CDR3 loop spans 17 amino acids. This entry belongs to a study of shared T cell receptors in the human thymus. Another study also made use of these data, one on human thymus T cells. That work contributes: Donation was from healthy Finnish infants who were having corrective surgery that addressed congenital heart defects. It was from resections taken during corrective heart surgery that the thymus tissue came. Thymic and blood repertoires seemed to favor certain V and J genes. Thymic repertoires overlap heavily among unrelated individuals, related research has reported.

This TCR was recovered from a boy less than two years old with a congenital heart defect. The chain joins TRBV27 to TRBJ1-4; a possible D gene is TRBD1 (6 bases). Sequences were obtained from thymocytes. CDR3 sequence: CASGPGANSATNEKLFF. In nucleotides, the CDR3 is TGTGCCAGTGGTCCAGGGGCTAATTCAGCAACTAATGAAAAACTGTTTTTT.